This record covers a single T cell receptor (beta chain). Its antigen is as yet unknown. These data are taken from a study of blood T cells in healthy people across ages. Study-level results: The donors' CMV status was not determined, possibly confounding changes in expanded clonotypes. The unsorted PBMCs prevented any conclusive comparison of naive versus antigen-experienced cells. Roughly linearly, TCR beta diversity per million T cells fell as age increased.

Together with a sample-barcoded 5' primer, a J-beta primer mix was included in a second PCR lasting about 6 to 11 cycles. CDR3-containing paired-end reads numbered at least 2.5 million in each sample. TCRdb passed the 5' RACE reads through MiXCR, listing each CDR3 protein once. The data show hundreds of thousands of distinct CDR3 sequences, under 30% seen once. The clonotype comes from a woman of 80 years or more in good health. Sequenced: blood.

CDR3 loop: CASSIPYREGRSEQFF. CDR3 DNA: TGTGCCAGTAGTATCCCCTACAGGGAGGGGAGAAGTGAGCAGTTCTTC. This chain joins TRBV19 and TRBJ2-1, with D perhaps TRBD2 (7 bases). Germline V gene data show CDR1 as LNHDA and CDR2 as SQIVND (reference sequence). The CDR3 is 16 residues long. Trimming left V 3 bases short and J 9 bases short, with 21 bases between.